A single sample is the source of the 5 T cell receptor beta chains below, sequenced in a study of Ad26.COV2.S vaccination and SARS-CoV-2 variants. Profiling relied on immunoSEQ multiplex PCR, and the TCRdb table lists in-frame clones only, not all of them. Of hundreds of thousands of clones listed, around 90% were seen once; the top ten hold approximately 5.9%. Sample treatment: roughly 18 received Ad26.COV2.S at low or high dose, single or two shots; about 5 received placebo; per-sample allocation not given. All samples were drawn on day 63, counting from the first vaccine or placebo injection. The sequencing here drew on peripheral blood, taken in a trial of Ad26.COV2.S vaccine versus placebo. The origin of the receptors is a person aged 18-65 years who received the Ad26.COV2.S COVID-19 vaccine or a placebo.

This clone showed up just once. This chain connects TRBV6-5 to TRBJ2-7, with D uncertain. The CDR3 runs 15 residues. Germline CDR1 and CDR2: MNHEY and SVGAGI. V was pared by 0 bases and J by 2 bases, with 11 bases between. This chain's CDR3 is CASSYSAGPPYEQYF. CDR3 sequence (DNA): TGTGCCAGCAGTTACTCGGCAGGACCACCCTACGAGCAGTACTTC.

This clone has ten or more counts. The V call is TRBV30, the J call TRBJ2-7; 9 bases fit TRBD1. V shed 5 bases, J shed 6 bases, and the junction held 11 bases outside the gene matches. Germline V gives CDR1 GTSNPN, CDR2 SVGIG (reference sequence). The CDR3 contains 14 residues. This chain's CDR3 is CAWDPGQGISEQYF. The CDR3 coding sequence is TGTGCCTGGGACCCCGGACAGGGGATTTCCGAGCAGTACTTC.

The gene calls are TRBV15 and TRBJ2-7; weak D call: TRBD1 (6 bases). The germline V gene encodes CDR1 LNHNV and CDR2 YYDKDF (reference sequence). This CDR3 is built from 14 residues. Trimming shortened V by 0 bases and J by 4 bases, and 10 bases separated the two germline ends. This chain's CDR3 is CATSRDAQGYEQYF. CDR3 bases: TGTGCCACCAGCAGAGATGCACAGGGATACGAGCAGTACTTC.

The V gene is TRBV7-8, the J gene TRBJ1-4; D is perhaps TRBD1 (6 bases). The CDR3 has 16 residues. CDR1 SGHVS and CDR2 FQNEAQ come from the germline V gene. The V gene lost 1 base and the J gene lost 8 bases, with 17 bases spanning the gap. The CDR3 DNA sequence: TGTGCCAGCAGCTTAGTGCCGACGAAGGGGGACGAAAAACTGTTTTTT. It is translated as CASSLVPTKGDEKLFF.

V is TRBV7-2 and J is TRBJ1-6; 7 bases are shared with TRBD1. The CDR3 consists of 15 residues. Germline V lookup: CDR1 SGHTA, CDR2 FQGNSA. J lost 4 bases, V lost 3 bases, and 3 bases had no gene match. The CDR3 bases are TGTGCCAGCAGCTTGTCGGGACAGTATAATTCACCCCTCCACTTT. Protein sequence: CASSLSGQYNSPLHF.